This passage covers 30 T cell receptor beta chains from one sample sequenced in a study of T cell responses to AZD1222 COVID-19 vaccine. Only in-frame clones appear in the TCRdb table, and some are missing; sequencing was by immunoSEQ multiplex PCR. The sample lists roughly 140,000 clones; approximately 89% were seen once. Sequences were derived from peripheral blood, sampled on day 0 of AZD1222 vaccination. These receptors were taken from an adult in good health.

The chain's CDR3 is CASSLGAGGNYGYTF. CDR3 DNA: TGCGCCAGCAGCTTGGGGGCAGGGGGAAACTATGGCTACACCTTC. V and J are TRBV5-1 and TRBJ1-2, with TRBD1 matching over 7 bases. CDR1 is SGHRS and CDR2 is YFSETQ in the germline V gene. There are 15 residues in the CDR3. V dropped 0 bases and J dropped 2; count of bases not matched to a gene: 4.

The chain joins TRBV6-4 to TRBJ2-5; D is uncertain. With 7 bases removed from V and 2 bases from J, the gap between germline ends came to 17 bases. Germline lookup yields CDR1 MRHNA and CDR2 SNTAGT. This CDR3 is built from 15 residues. The DNA for the CDR3 is TGTGCCAGCATGATCGGAGACAAAATACAAGAGACCCAGTACTTC. The encoded protein is CASMIGDKIQETQYF.

This clone was observed a handful of times. This chain uses TRBV5-4 with TRBJ2-2, with 12 bases aligning to TRBD2. V lost 2 bases to trimming and J lost 5 bases; unmatched junction nucleotides: 1. The V gene's germline CDR1 is SGHNT and CDR2 YYREEE (reference sequence). The CDR3 sequence is 15 residues long. CDR3 sequence: CASSFLAGGTGELFF. CDR3 sequence (DNA): TGTGCCAGCAGCTTTCTAGCGGGAGGGACCGGGGAGCTGTTTTTT.

CDR3 DNA sequence: TGCGCCAGCAGCTTGGGGGGGAGGGGGGCCTACGAGCAGTACTTC. Translating gives CASSLGGRGAYEQYF. The chain recombines TRBV5-1 with TRBJ2-7; a weak D match, TRBD2 (7 bases). There are 15 residues in the CDR3. The germline V gene encodes CDR1 SGHRS and CDR2 YFSETQ. The V end lost 0 bases, the J end lost 2 bases, and 12 bases lay between the germline ends.

The rearrangement uses TRBV6-6 and TRBJ1-1, with 9 bases lining up with TRBD1. Per the germline V gene, CDR1 is MNHNY and CDR2 is SVGAGI (reference sequence). CDR3 length: 14 amino acids. With 5 bases clipped from V and 11 bases from J, the junction kept 12 bases outside the gene matches. The CDR3 coding sequence is TGTGCCAGCAGTGACCCGGGACAGGGTAAAGGGGCTTTCTTT. This sequence encodes CASSDPGQGKGAFF.

The gene calls are TRBV29-1 and TRBJ2-7; 10 nucleotides line up with TRBD1. Germline trimming cut 3 bases from V and 4 bases from J; bases unmatched to any gene: 9. This CDR3 contains 15 residues. Per germline, CDR1 SQVTM and CDR2 ANQGSEA. The CDR3 loop reads CSVDGTGEGSYEQYF. The CDR3 DNA reads TGCAGCGTTGATGGGACAGGGGAAGGGTCTTACGAGCAGTACTTC.

The rearrangement joins TRBV25-1 to TRBJ1-2; D is possibly TRBD1 (6 bases). The CDR3 spans 16 residues. Germline values: CDR1 MGHDK, CDR2 SYGVNS. Trimming removed 5 bases from V and 4 bases from J, with 20 bases in between. In DNA, the CDR3 is TGTGCCAGCAGTAGCCAGGGAGAAGGGGGGGGCTATGGCTACACCTTC. Residues: CASSSQGEGGGYGYTF.

The chain recombines TRBV7-2 with TRBJ2-1, with D perhaps matching TRBD1 (6 bases). CDR1 SGHTA and CDR2 FQGNSA come from the germline V gene. The CDR3 length is 17 residues. Trimming removed 0 bases at V and 7 bases at J, with 19 bases between. In nucleotides, the CDR3 is TGTGCCAGCAGCTTAGCTTCCGGGACACTAACGGTAAATGAGCAGTTCTTC. Protein sequence: CASSLASGTLTVNEQFF.

The chain recombines TRBV29-1 with TRBJ2-6; weak D call: TRBD2 (6 bases). The germline V and J ends were trimmed by 0 bases and 0 bases, with 18 bases remaining between them. The germline CDR1 and CDR2 sequences are SQVTM and ANQGSEA. The CDR3 has 19 amino acids. The CDR3: CSVEDPYGGSHSGANVLTF. CDR3 coding DNA: TGCAGCGTTGAAGATCCGTATGGGGGGAGCCACTCTGGGGCCAACGTCCTGACTTTC.

V gene TRBV5-1 combines with J gene TRBJ1-1; D may be TRBD1 (5 bases). Trimming stripped 7 bases from V and 1 base from J, with 14 bases between. This CDR3 has 14 residues. Germline V gene data show CDR1 as SGHRS and CDR2 as YFSETQ. As DNA, the CDR3 is TGCGCCAGCGGGGGAGGTCAGCCGAACACTGAAGCTTTCTTT. It translates to CASGGGQPNTEAFF.

The rearrangement links TRBV6-5 to TRBJ1-1; D is uncertain. The CDR3 has 15 residues. Germline CDR1 MNHEY, CDR2 SVGAGI. V was shortened by 2 bases and J by 6 bases, with 16 bases between the two germline ends. The CDR3 spells CASSYTSGREPEAFF. For the CDR3, the DNA is TGTGCCAGCAGTTACACCTCCGGGAGGGAACCTGAAGCTTTCTTT.

This clone was seen only once. The V gene is TRBV6-2 or TRBV6-3, the J gene TRBJ1-1; D call uncertain. CDR1 is MNHEY, CDR2 SVGEGT, per germline. The V end was cut by 0 bases, the J end by 4 bases, with 9 bases between. The CDR3 has 14 amino acids. The CDR3 loop is CASSYSRGRTEAFF. CDR3 sequence (DNA): TGTGCCAGCAGTTACTCGAGAGGTCGCACTGAAGCTTTCTTT.

This chain joins TRBV28 and TRBJ2-2, with D possibly called TRBD1 or TRBD2 (6 bases each). Germline V gives CDR1 MDHEN, CDR2 SYDVKM. The germline V and J ends were trimmed by 7 bases and 7 bases, with 16 bases remaining between them. The CDR3 totals 14 residues. CDR3 sequence (DNA): TGTGCCAGCATGGAGGGGGGACCGGGCGGGGAGCTGTTTTTT. Encoded protein: CASMEGGPGGELFF. The entire variable domain, with the rest obtained from reference TRBV28 and TRBJ2-2, is as follows: DVKVTQSSRYLVKRTGEKVFLECVQDMDHENMFWYRQDPGLGLRLIYFSYDVKMKEKGDIPEGYSVSREKKERFSLILESASTNQTSMYLCASMEGGPGGELFFGEGSRLTVL.

This clone has just one count. The chain couples TRBV18 to TRBJ1-1; weak D call: TRBD1 (5 bases). V dropped 2 bases and J dropped 0 bases, with 13 bases sitting between them. Per the germline V gene, CDR1 is KGHSH and CDR2 is LQKENI. The CDR3 covers 16 residues. This CDR3 reads CASSPNGGNLNTEAFF. In nucleotides, the CDR3 is TGTGCCAGCTCACCAAACGGGGGAAATTTGAACACTGAAGCTTTCTTT.

V gene TRBV7-9 combines with J gene TRBJ2-1; D call uncertain. This CDR3 spans 16 amino acids. The V gene's germline CDR1 is SEHNR and CDR2 FQNEAQ (reference sequence). V lost 5 bases and J 0 bases, leaving 14 bases between the germline ends. The chain's CDR3 is CASSPYAVSSYNEQFF. The CDR3 DNA sequence: TGTGCCAGCAGCCCGTACGCGGTGAGCTCCTACAATGAGCAGTTCTTC.

This clone was counted a few times. The rearrangement uses TRBV10-3 and TRBJ1-2; D unresolved. Deletions cut 8 bases from V and 2 bases from J, with 9 bases between. The CDR3 is 12 residues long. Germline CDR1 and CDR2: ENHRY and SYGVKD. CDR3 loop: CAILQSNYGYTF. CDR3 nucleotide sequence: TGTGCCATCCTACAGAGCAACTATGGCTACACCTTC.

The chain carries TRBV28 and TRBJ2-2, with D perhaps TRBD2 (5 bases). This CDR3 is built from 14 residues. V lost 3 bases and J lost 3, with 8 bases in between. Germline CDR1 is MDHEN and CDR2 is SYDVKM. The CDR3 loop is CASSLLGDTGELFF. CDR3 coding DNA: TGTGCCAGCAGTTTGCTCGGGGACACCGGGGAGCTGTTTTTT.

The chain uses TRBV4-2 and TRBJ1-3; no reliable D call. This CDR3 comprises 15 residues. Germline CDR1 LGHNA, CDR2 YNFKEQ. Trimming cost V 1 base and J 4 bases, with 11 bases left between them. The CDR3 DNA follows: TGTGCCAGCAGCCAAGGGCTGGGTGAGGGAAACACCATATATTTT. Translation gives CASSQGLGEGNTIYF.

The genes are TRBV30 and TRBJ1-5, with D perhaps TRBD1 (5 bases). Between the trimmed V and J ends, which lost 0 bases and 1 base, there was a span of 10 bases. This CDR3 spans 15 amino acids. The germline V gene encodes CDR1 GTSNPN and CDR2 SVGIG (reference sequence). The CDR3 spells CAWSVRRGSNQPQHF. In DNA, the CDR3 is TGTGCCTGGAGTGTACGAAGGGGAAGCAATCAGCCCCAGCATTTT. Full variable domain (remainder filled in from reference TRBV30 and TRBJ1-5): SQTIHQWPATLVQPVGSPLSLECTVEGTSNPNLYWYRQAAGRGLQLLFYSVGIGQISSEVPQNLSASRPQDRQFILSSKKLLLSDSGFYLCAWSVRRGSNQPQHFGDGTRLSIL.

The chain is built from TRBV7-9 and TRBJ2-7; TRBD2 matches 8 bases. Germline V CDR1 and CDR2: SEHNR, FQNEAQ (reference sequence). The CDR3 has 19 amino acids. V lost 1 base, J lost 0 bases, and 14 bases stayed unmatched. For the CDR3, the DNA is TGTGCCAGCAGCTTAGTCCTAGGGGTTAGCGGGACGAGCTCCTACGAGCAGTACTTC. Its translation is CASSLVLGVSGTSSYEQYF.

CDR3 sequence (DNA): TGTGCCATCCAGGGGTACAACTATGGCTACACCTTC. Translating gives CAIQGYNYGYTF. This chain connects TRBV10-3 to TRBJ1-2, with D possibly being TRBD1 (6 bases). Between the trimmed V and J ends, which lost 8 bases and 2 bases, there was a span of 9 bases. The CDR3 runs 12 residues. CDR1 is ENHRY, CDR2 SYGVKD, per germline.

The rearrangement uses TRBV7-3 and TRBJ1-6; 7 nucleotides line up with TRBD1. In germline, CDR1 is SGHTA, CDR2 FQGTGA. This CDR3 contains 14 residues. With V trimmed by 5 bases and J by 6 bases, 4 bases remained unmatched. The CDR3 nucleotides are TGTGCCAGCAGCCGAGGACAGGTTAATTCACCCCTCCACTTT. This translates into CASSRGQVNSPLHF.

The chain carries TRBV11-2 and TRBJ2-7; D is possibly TRBD2 (5 bases). The CDR3 extends over 14 amino acids. The ends were cut back, 4 bases at V and 4 bases at J, with 14 bases in the middle. Per the germline V gene, CDR1 is SGHAT and CDR2 is FQNNGV. CDR3 sequence: CASSSRTLAYEQYF. The CDR3 DNA sequence: TGTGCCAGCAGCTCCAGGACTCTCGCGTACGAGCAGTACTTC.

CDR3 nucleotides: TGTGCCAGCAGAAGACAGAACACCGGGGAGCTGTTTTTT. Amino acids: CASRRQNTGELFF. The chain employs TRBV7-2 and TRBJ2-2; D is ambiguous. Germline CDR1 is SGHTA and CDR2 is FQGNSA. Deletions cut 6 bases from V and 1 base from J, with 6 bases between. The CDR3 runs to 13 residues.

The CDR3 DNA reads as TGTGCCAGTGCAGGAAGTGGAACAGATACGCAGTATTTT. The encoded protein is CASAGSGTDTQYF. This chain connects TRBV19 to TRBJ2-3, with D hard to call. The CDR3 is 13 amino acids. Trimming took 8 bases from V and 3 from J, leaving 12 bases between them. Germline assignment: CDR1 LNHDA and CDR2 SQIVND (reference sequence).

This chain links TRBV6-1 with TRBJ2-3; D is undetermined. Germline V lookup: CDR1 MNHNS, CDR2 SASEGT. The length of the CDR3 is 17 residues. Trimming cost V 1 base and J 11 bases, with 25 bases left between them. The DNA of the CDR3 is TGTGCCAGCAGTGAAGATTGGCGTCCCGGTTCTGGGGTTAGGCAGTATTTT. This sequence encodes CASSEDWRPGSGVRQYF.

V is TRBV7-2 and J is TRBJ1-1; TRBD1 matches 7 bases. CDR3 length: 15 residues. The V gene end was trimmed by 5 bases and the J gene end by 4 bases; junction bases not matched to a gene: 10. CDR1 is SGHTA, CDR2 FQGNSA, per germline. The CDR3 is CASSPTTGPTTEAFF. The CDR3 DNA sequence: TGTGCCAGCAGCCCAACGACAGGGCCTACCACTGAAGCTTTCTTT. Looking up the rest from reference TRBV7-2 and TRBJ1-1 gives the full variable domain: GAGVSQSPSNKVTEKGKDVELRCDPISGHTALYWYRQSLGQGLEFLIYFQGNSAPDKSGLPSDRFSAERTGGSVSTLTIQRTQQEDSAVYLCASSPTTGPTTEAFFGQGTRLTVV.

The chain employs TRBV18 and TRBJ1-5; TRBD1 aligns across 7 bases. CDR3 length: 17 residues. The germline V gene encodes CDR1 KGHSH and CDR2 LQKENI. After removal of 2 bases from V and 5 bases from J, the junction contained 12 bases not matched to a gene. Written as DNA, the CDR3 is TGTGCCAGCTCACCAAGGACAGGCGGAGGGCTCGATCAGCCCCAGCATTTT. Translation gives CASSPRTGGGLDQPQHF.

This clone is a singleton in its sample. This sequence joins TRBV3-1 (or the pseudogene TRBV3-2) and TRBJ1-3; D is ambiguous. CDR3 length: 12 amino acids. Trimming cost V 8 bases and J 3 bases, with 8 bases left between them. CDR1 and CDR2 from the germline V gene are LGHDT and YNNKEL (reference sequence). CDR3 DNA sequence: TGTGCCAGCGCCATAGATGGAAACACCATATATTTT. This translates into CASAIDGNTIYF.

The V gene is TRBV30, the J gene TRBJ2-4; no reliable D call. CDR3 size: 14 residues. Germline assignment: CDR1 GTSNPN and CDR2 SVGIG (reference sequence). The V gene lost 5 bases and the J gene lost 0 bases, with 11 bases spanning the gap. Here the CDR3 reads CAWDHALAKNIQYF. In DNA, the CDR3 is TGTGCCTGGGACCACGCGTTAGCCAAAAACATTCAGTACTTC. The whole variable domain, remainder taken from reference TRBV30 and TRBJ2-4, is SQTIHQWPATLVQPVGSPLSLECTVEGTSNPNLYWYRQAAGRGLQLLFYSVGIGQISSEVPQNLSASRPQDRQFILSSKKLLLSDSGFYLCAWDHALAKNIQYFGAGTRLSVL.